These 13 T cell receptor beta chains were all obtained from the same sample, sequenced in a study of shared clonotypes between healthy human individuals. Here immunoSEQ multiplex PCR was the method, and the copy in TCRdb shows in-frame clones only, minus some. The sample comprises 330,000 or so clones, approximately 79% of which are singletons, and 10% rests with the top ten. The sample taken for sequencing was memory CD4+ T cells sorted from blood. Documented subset: CD45RA-negative fraction. These receptors were obtained from a man younger than 40 in good health.

The chain joins TRBV9 to TRBJ2-7; no reliable D call. This CDR3 spans 14 amino acids. V was cut by 4 bases and J by 2 bases, with 13 bases left in between. Germline CDR1 and CDR2: SGDLS and YYNGEE. The chain's CDR3 is CASSRSFVTYEQYF. The DNA of the CDR3 is TGTGCCAGCAGCCGAAGTTTCGTTACCTACGAGCAGTACTTC.

This clone was observed once. V and J are TRBV9 and TRBJ1-4; TRBD1 matches 11 bases. This CDR3 region has 17 residues. V lost 0 bases to trimming and J lost 7 bases; unmatched junction nucleotides: 8. Per germline, CDR1 SGDLS and CDR2 YYNGEE. CDR3 residues: CASSVVRRGQGGEKLFF. CDR3 sequence (DNA): TGTGCCAGCAGCGTAGTACGGCGGGGACAGGGGGGTGAAAAACTGTTTTTT.

This clone was counted once. The chain couples TRBV7-2 to TRBJ2-3; D is perhaps TRBD2 (5 bases). The CDR3 extends over 11 amino acids. Trimming cost V 1 base and J 10 bases, with 6 bases left between them. The germline V gene has CDR1 SGHTA and CDR2 FQGNSA. The CDR3 coding sequence is TGTGCCAGCAGCTTAGTCGGGGCGCAGTATTTT. This codes for CASSLVGAQYF.

In nucleotides, the CDR3 is TGTGCCAGTTTCACAGGGTTCTATGGCTACACCTTC. This translates into CASFTGFYGYTF. The V gene is TRBV19, the J gene TRBJ1-2, with a possible D match to TRBD1 (6 bases). CDR3 length: 12 amino acids. Germline V CDR1 and CDR2: LNHDA, SQIVND (reference sequence). The V gene lost 8 bases and the J gene lost 4 bases, with 11 bases spanning the gap.

For the CDR3, the DNA is TGCGCCAGCAGCTTGGGGGCCGATTCACCCCTCCACTTT. This encodes CASSLGADSPLHF. The V gene is TRBV5-1, the J gene TRBJ1-6; no reliable D call. Trimming removed 0 bases from V and 8 bases from J, with 6 bases in between. This CDR3 contains 13 residues. The V gene's germline CDR1 is SGHRS and CDR2 YFSETQ.

This clone was recorded only once. The chain couples TRBV10-3 to TRBJ2-3; 12 bases map to TRBD2. This CDR3 has 15 residues. Germline-derived CDR1 and CDR2 are ENHRY and SYGVKD. V lost 10 bases and J lost 3; bases outside the gene matches: 8. The CDR3 DNA follows: TGTGCCACCACCCACGGACTAGCGGGAACAGATACGCAGTATTTT. Protein sequence: CATTHGLAGTDTQYF.

Only a few counts were recorded for this clone. The rearrangement uses TRBV6-6 and TRBJ1-5, with D unresolved. The CDR3 contains 12 residues. Germline assignment: CDR1 MNHNY and CDR2 SVGAGI (reference sequence). Trimming took off 6 bases at V and 1 base at J, with 4 bases between the two ends. The CDR3 nucleotides read TGTGCCAGCAGCATCAGCAATCAGCCCCAGCATTTT. It is translated as CASSISNQPQHF.

The chain links TRBV28 to TRBJ2-7; no reliable D call. There are 13 residues in the CDR3. Between the trimmed V and J ends, which lost 5 bases and 3 bases, there was a span of 11 bases. Germline V gene sequence: CDR1 MDHEN, CDR2 SYDVKM. In DNA form, the CDR3 reads TGTGCCAGCAGTATATCGGGTGACTACGAGCAGTACTTC. Translated: CASSISGDYEQYF.

The chain combines TRBV6-4 with TRBJ2-1; 9 bases agree with TRBD2. The CDR3 consists of 15 residues. Losses at the gene ends were 6 bases for V and 9 bases for J; bases not matched to a gene: 12. Per germline, CDR1 MRHNA and CDR2 SNTAGT. The CDR3, as DNA: TGTGCCAGCAGAGTTCTAGCGGGAACTTCTGGTGAGCAGTTCTTC. Amino acid sequence: CASRVLAGTSGEQFF.

The chain has TRBV29-1 and TRBJ2-5; the D gene is possibly TRBD2 (5 bases). CDR3 length: 12 amino acids. Trimming removed 7 bases at V and 3 bases at J, with 12 bases between. Germline lookup yields CDR1 SQVTM and CDR2 ANQGSEA. CDR3 DNA: TGCAGCGCCTCAGAGGGAGAAGAGACCCAGTACTTC. Amino acid sequence: CSASEGEETQYF.

This sequence joins TRBV11-3 and TRBJ1-1; 7 bases fit TRBD1. Germline V CDR1 and CDR2: SGHNT, YENEEA. This CDR3 is 15 amino acids long. The J segment lost 6 bases and the V segment lost 5 bases, leaving 12 bases of the junction unmatched. In DNA, the CDR3 is TGTGCCAGCAGCCACGGAGGGGGCTTCGGGTCTGAAGCTTTCTTT. This sequence encodes CASSHGGGFGSEAFF.

This clone showed up just a few times. The chain combines TRBV5-4 with TRBJ2-1; possibly TRBD1 or TRBD2 for D (6 bases each). Deletions cut 4 bases from V and 7 bases from J, with 15 bases between. CDR1 is SGHNT and CDR2 is YYREEE in the germline V gene (reference sequence). CDR3 length: 14 residues. CDR3 residues: CASSRVGGLNEQFF. In DNA form, the CDR3 reads TGTGCCAGCAGCCGCGTCGGGGGCCTAAATGAGCAGTTCTTC.

The chain couples TRBV6-1 to TRBJ2-7; TRBD2 aligns across 9 bases. Germline lookup yields CDR1 MNHNS and CDR2 SASEGT. This CDR3 has 14 amino acids. V shed 6 bases, J shed 5 bases, and the junction held 8 bases outside the gene matches. The CDR3 reads CASRLAGLDNEQYF. The CDR3 region has the DNA TGTGCCAGCAGGCTAGCGGGATTGGATAACGAGCAGTACTTC.